This entry is about one TCR beta chain. The table lists this clonotype with a few counts. The specificity of this receptor is unknown. There are no base qualities to consult, and no much larger clone falls within one base. The run used an Illumina HiSeq 1500. The public reads were quality trimmed at Q25 with fastp and then assembled into clones with MiXCR by TCRdb, keeping productive beta chains. Rows with a matching CDR3 protein are joined into one entry that keeps the most common DNA and genes. The table for this sample lists approximately 910,000 distinct CDR3 sequences; roughly 31% of them were counted only once. The top ten hold around 15% of the sample. Sample treatment or condition, as interpreted from the label and publication: in vitro stimulation with specific CMV peptide epitopes to enrich CMV-specific T cells. For this chain, trimming is 5 bases at the V end and 2 bases at the J end, and the number of junction bases without a gene match is 11. From a lookup of the germline V gene (reference sequence), CDR1 and CDR2 are MNHEY and SMNVEV. There are 17 amino acids in the CDR3, from cysteine to phenylalanine inclusive. Only CDR3 DNA is held: 51 bases, read in frame from base 1.

These data originate in a study of T cell repertoires in cytomegalovirus infection (dated by TCRdb to about 2019). For the study in its entirety: The peptide stimulations were aimed at well-studied HLA-B-restricted epitopes as well as recently identified HLA-C-restricted CMV epitopes, whose presentation resists viral immunomodulation. Donor HLA type was relevant to the analysis, because carriage of CMV infection together with the matching HLA type was indicated by public TCR beta signatures.

Findings and caveats that apply to the study as a whole: In both this cohort and an independent roughly 330-donor cohort, the cumulative frequency of public TCR beta family members distinguished carriers of CMV infection plus the relevant HLA type. The ex vivo response was dominated by HLA-C-restricted CMV-specific TCR beta clonotypes, which also provided the single most frequent clonotype in two of eight donors.

The input for sequencing was cultured CD8+ T cells from PBMCs, taken from culture after CMV antigen stimulation. Recombination joined TRBV27 with TRBJ2-2, and 7 junction bases match TRBD1. This TCR derives from a human donor in good health (CMV status not recorded). Some clones in this sample may be carry-over from other donors' samples. The nucleotide sequence reads as follows: TGTGCCAGCAGTCACTCACGAGGGGGCCCAAACACCGGGGAGCTGTTTTTT. Its coded protein is CASSHSRGGPNTGELFF.